This T cell receptor beta chain is drawn from a study of T-cell reconstitution after alpha-beta-depleted transplantation in children. Whole-study results and caveats: About two months after transplant, alpha-beta T cells reportedly came from several hundred expanded graft clones.

The CDR3 totals 13 residues. Germline V gene lookup returns CDR1 SGHDN and CDR2 FVKESK. The J segment lost 4 bases and the V segment lost 4 bases, leaving 3 bases of the junction unmatched. A library of TCRbeta sequences, prepared with unique molecular identifiers, was generated. TCRdb reanalysed the PCR reads using MiXCR and keeps one entry per CDR3 protein. The sample carries 6,400 or so distinct CDR3 sequences, roughly 17% recorded once. Concerning this clonotype: The antigen remains undetermined.

The sequence was obtained from a male patient aged 10 to 17 who had a stem cell transplant for acute myeloid leukemia, so the T cells may come from the graft donor. The chain is built from TRBV14 and TRBJ1-2; 7 nucleotides align to TRBD1. The starting material was PBMCs, mostly from graft donor cells, obtained 60 days after TCRalphabeta/CD19-depleted stem cell transplant. DNA of the CDR3: TGTGCCAGCAGCCCGGGACAGTCCTATGGCTACACCTTC. It specifies CASSPGQSYGYTF.